The 20 T cell receptor beta chains in this list originate from one sample, sequenced in a study of T cells in Graves' hyperthyroidism and ophthalmopathy. Authors of the study amplified TCR beta CDR3 regions from RNA transcripts. The HTBI primer set drove a first-round RT-PCR of the TCR CDR3. TCRdb passed the multiplex PCR reads through MiXCR, listing each CDR3 protein once. The sample has about 500,000 distinct CDR3 sequences, 40% to 50% seen once; the top ten hold 44%. Specimen: peripheral blood or thyroid tissue (not recorded which). These receptor sequences come from an adult woman with Graves' disease, either hyperthyroidism or ophthalmopathy (not recorded which).

This clonotype was recorded at least ten times. The chain joins TRBV20-1 to TRBJ2-7, with D perhaps TRBD1 (5 bases). The CDR3 contains 14 residues. V was trimmed by 5 bases and J by 5 bases, leaving 19 bases between them. Germline CDR1 DFQATT, CDR2 SNEGSKA (reference sequence). The CDR3 here is CSADAGSRSNEQYF. In DNA form, the CDR3 reads TGCAGTGCTGACGCAGGGTCCCGGTCCAACGAGCAGTACTTC.

In its sample, this clonotype was seen a few times. As DNA, the CDR3 is TGCGCCAGCAGAGACGGCAGCTCCTACGAGCAGTACTTC. Its protein product is CASRDGSSYEQYF. The rearrangement links TRBV5-1 to TRBJ2-7; D is unclear. The CDR3 consists of 13 residues. Germline CDR1 and CDR2: SGHRS and YFSETQ. Trimming stripped 5 bases from V and 0 bases from J, with 9 bases between.

The sample holds many counts of this clonotype. CDR3 loop: CASSVGVWDTTGELFF. The CDR3 DNA reads as TGTGCCAGCAGCGTCGGGGTTTGGGATACCACCGGGGAGCTGTTTTTT. The rearrangement links TRBV9 to TRBJ2-2; TRBD2 might be the D (5 bases). Germline V gene lookup returns CDR1 SGDLS and CDR2 YYNGEE. Trimming took 2 bases from V and 4 from J, leaving 15 bases between them. CDR3 length: 16 amino acids.

A note on this clonotype: Possible read error: a much larger clone is one base away. V is TRBV5-1 and J is TRBJ2-5; D may match TRBD1 or TRBD2 (5 bases each). This CDR3 contains 14 residues. The germline V gene has CDR1 SGHRS and CDR2 YFSETQ. CDR3 sequence reads: CASSSEGHQGTQYF. The DNA for the CDR3 is TGCGCCAGCTCCTCTGAGGGGCATCAAGGGACCCAGTACTTC.

V and J are TRBV7-8 and TRBJ2-7, with D unresolved. The CDR3 consists of 16 residues. The germline gives CDR1 SGHVS, CDR2 FQNEAQ. Trimming stripped 3 bases from V and 0 bases from J, with 15 bases between. In DNA, the CDR3 is TGTGCCAGCAGCTTTTTCTCCGTCATGAGCTCCTACGAGCAGTACTTC. Translating gives CASSFFSVMSSYEQYF.

The chain has TRBV7-8 and TRBJ2-7; D may match TRBD1 or TRBD2 (6 bases each). The V gene lost 5 bases and the J gene lost 2 bases, with 19 bases spanning the gap. The CDR3 has 16 residues. Germline CDR1 and CDR2: SGHVS and FQNEAQ. The CDR3: CASSPRWGAGTYEQYF. CDR3 bases: TGTGCCAGCAGCCCGCGATGGGGGGCGGGGACCTACGAGCAGTACTTC.

This chain joins TRBV20-1 and TRBJ1-2, with no clear D. Germline V gene sequence: CDR1 DFQATT, CDR2 SNEGSKA (reference sequence). Trimming stripped 3 bases from V and 4 bases from J, with 9 bases between. The CDR3 loop spans 12 amino acids. CDR3 amino acids: CSASPYLYGYTF. DNA of the CDR3: TGCAGTGCTAGCCCCTACCTCTATGGCTACACCTTC.

In its sample, this clonotype was seen once. The genes are TRBV7-2 and TRBJ1-5; D remains unclear. CDR1 SGHTA and CDR2 FQGNSA come from the germline V gene. V dropped 1 base and J dropped 6 bases, with 10 bases sitting between them. This CDR3 is 14 amino acids long. In DNA, the CDR3 is TGTGCCAGCAGCTTAGGATTTTTGGCTCAGCCCCAGCATTTT. Protein: CASSLGFLAQPQHF.

This clonotype has at least ten counts. This rearrangement joins TRBV29-1 to TRBJ1-2; D gene ambiguous. CDR1 SQVTM and CDR2 ANQGSEA come from the germline V gene. This CDR3 region has 14 residues. V lost 0 bases to trimming and J lost 3 bases, with 11 bases between them. The CDR3 protein is CSVEDLRTDYGYTF. CDR3 DNA: TGCAGCGTTGAAGATCTTAGGACCGACTATGGCTACACCTTC.

Ten or more counts support this clonotype. The chain couples TRBV6-1 to TRBJ2-5, with no clear D. Germline V gives CDR1 MNHNS, CDR2 SASEGT. V lost 8 bases and J 2 bases, leaving 9 bases between the germline ends. The CDR3 consists of 12 residues. The CDR3 region is CASSPTQETQYF. CDR3 nucleotides: TGTGCCAGCTCCCCGACTCAAGAGACCCAGTACTTC.

This clonotype was seen a handful of times. The gene calls are TRBV6-4 and TRBJ2-2; the match to TRBD2 covers 7 bases. V shed 0 bases and J 5 bases; nucleotides not matched to a gene: 3. The CDR3 has 15 amino acids. In germline, CDR1 is MRHNA, CDR2 SNTAGT. CDR3 bases: TGTGCCAGCAGTGACTCGACGGGGGGTACCGGGGAGCTGTTTTTT. This codes for CASSDSTGGTGELFF.

The chain uses TRBV7-9 and TRBJ2-2, with a tentative D call TRBD1 (5 bases). This CDR3 comprises 13 residues. Trimming removed 7 bases at V and 1 base at J, with 7 bases between. Germline V gives CDR1 SEHNR, CDR2 FQNEAQ (reference sequence). The CDR3: CASNRRNTGELFF. In DNA form, the CDR3 reads TGTGCCAGCAACAGGAGGAACACCGGGGAGCTGTTTTTT.

This clonotype was found a few times. J is TRBJ1-5 and V is TRBV20-1; 8 nucleotides line up with TRBD1. The CDR3 totals 14 residues. V gave up 3 bases and J gave up 4 bases; unmatched junction bases: 5. Per the germline V gene, CDR1 is DFQATT and CDR2 is SNEGSKA (reference sequence). The CDR3 region has the DNA TGCAGTGCTAGTCGGACAGGGATGAATCAGCCCCAGCATTTT. It is translated as CSASRTGMNQPQHF.

Regarding this clonotype: At one of its ends the junction is not consistent with the germline gene, which may arise from a read error. This chain connects TRBV5-6 to TRBJ2-5; the D gene is possibly TRBD2 (7 bases). Germline V gene sequence: CDR1 SGHDT, CDR2 YYEEEE. The CDR3 runs to 16 residues. CDR3 DNA: TGTGCCAGCAGCTGGGGGCTAGCGGCGTACCAAGAGACTCAGTACTTC. Its protein is CASSWGLAAYQETQYF.

This clonotype was seen more than once but under ten times. The chain recombines TRBV7-8 with TRBJ2-7; TRBD1 is a possible D gene (5 bases). The CDR3 runs 13 residues. Trimming took off 10 bases at V and 5 bases at J, with 18 bases between the two ends. Germline assignment: CDR1 SGHVS and CDR2 FQNEAQ. CDR3 in amino acids: CAISEDSLHEQYF. The CDR3 bases are TGTGCCATCAGTGAAGACAGCCTGCACGAGCAGTACTTC.

This sequence joins TRBV7-9 and TRBJ2-7; D is unresolved. The CDR3 consists of 12 residues. Trimming took off 5 bases at V and 7 bases at J, with 12 bases between the two ends. From germline, CDR1 is SEHNR and CDR2 FQNEAQ (reference sequence). In DNA, the CDR3 is TGTGCCAGCAGCACACTCCTATTTGAGCAGTACTTC. Its protein is CASSTLLFEQYF. Together with reference TRBV7-9 and TRBJ2-7, the CDR3 gives the full variable domain: DTGVSQNPRHKITKRGQNVTFRCDPISEHNRLYWYRQTLGQGPEFLTYFQNEAQLEKSRLLSDRFSAERPKGSFSTLEIQRTEQGDSAMYLCASSTLLFEQYFGPGTRLTVT.

V gene TRBV19 combines with J gene TRBJ1-1; D remains ambiguous. The germline gives CDR1 LNHDA, CDR2 SQIVND (reference sequence). This CDR3 region has 13 residues. V was trimmed by 6 bases and J by 7 bases, leaving 15 bases between them. The CDR3 DNA reads TGTGCCAGTAGCACCGGGATCCGCATTGAAGCTTTCTTT. It yields the protein CASSTGIRIEAFF.

The V and J genes are TRBV7-9 and TRBJ1-2; no clear D gene. V was shortened by 8 bases and J by 12 bases, with 19 bases between the two germline ends. The length of the CDR3 is 12 residues. Looked up from germline, CDR1 is SEHNR and CDR2 is FQNEAQ (reference sequence). The DNA of the CDR3 is TGTGCCAGCGGCGCATACGGGTCTGGAAACACCTTC. Protein product: CASGAYGSGNTF. Using reference TRBV7-9 and TRBJ1-2 for the parts outside the CDR3, the full variable domain is DTGVSQNPRHKITKRGQNVTFRCDPISEHNRLYWYRQTLGQGPEFLTYFQNEAQLEKSRLLSDRFSAERPKGSFSTLEIQRTEQGDSAMYLCASGAYGSGNTFGSGTRLTVV.

The chain has TRBV19 and TRBJ2-5; the D is unclear. V lost 5 bases to trimming and J lost 3 bases, with 7 bases between them. The CDR3 has 12 residues. The V gene's germline CDR1 is LNHDA and CDR2 SQIVND (reference sequence). The DNA for the CDR3 is TGTGCCAGTAGTCTTACGAAAGAGACCCAGTACTTC. Amino acids: CASSLTKETQYF.

The V gene is TRBV7-2, the J gene TRBJ1-2, with 8 bases aligning to TRBD1. Trimming cost V 7 bases and J 1 base; bases outside gene matches: 11. CDR1 SGHTA and CDR2 FQGNSA come from the germline V gene. This CDR3 spans 16 amino acids. The CDR3 DNA sequence: TGTGCCAGCACCGATTCGGGCAGGGGGCGTAACTATGGCTACACCTTC. Its protein product is CASTDSGRGRNYGYTF.